This TCR beta chain comes out of a study of control samples from healthy donors and cancer patients. TCRdb's table, derived via immunoSEQ multiplex PCR, lists solely in-frame clones and lacks some. Of about 190,000 clones listed, roughly nine tenths are singletons. The trim removed 1 base at V and 4 bases at J, leaving 6 bases unmatched. This CDR3 region has 18 residues. Germline CDR1 reads SGHRS; CDR2 reads YFSETQ. The source is a man aged 30 to 45 in good health. Sequences were obtained from blood. V and J are TRBV5-1 and TRBJ2-3; 16 nucleotides agree with TRBD2. The CDR3 region is CASSLPGTSGGEADTQYF. CDR3 DNA: TGCGCCAGCAGCTTGCCGGGGACTAGCGGGGGGGAGGCAGATACGCAGTATTTT.